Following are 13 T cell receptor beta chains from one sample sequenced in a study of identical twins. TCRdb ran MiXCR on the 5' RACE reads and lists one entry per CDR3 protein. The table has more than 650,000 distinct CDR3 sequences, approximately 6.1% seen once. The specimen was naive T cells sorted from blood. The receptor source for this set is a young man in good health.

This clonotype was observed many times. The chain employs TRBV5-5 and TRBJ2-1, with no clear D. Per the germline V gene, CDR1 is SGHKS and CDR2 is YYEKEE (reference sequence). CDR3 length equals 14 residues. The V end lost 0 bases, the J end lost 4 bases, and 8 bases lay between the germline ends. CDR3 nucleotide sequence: TGTGCCAGCAGCTTGGGGCGCACTTACAATGAGCAGTTCTTC. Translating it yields CASSLGRTYNEQFF.

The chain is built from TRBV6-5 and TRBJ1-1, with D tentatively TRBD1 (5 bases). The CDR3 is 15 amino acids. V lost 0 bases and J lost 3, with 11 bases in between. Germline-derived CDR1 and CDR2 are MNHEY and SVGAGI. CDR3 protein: CASSYSGGIDTEAFF. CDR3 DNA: TGTGCCAGCAGTTACTCCGGGGGGATCGACACTGAAGCTTTCTTT.

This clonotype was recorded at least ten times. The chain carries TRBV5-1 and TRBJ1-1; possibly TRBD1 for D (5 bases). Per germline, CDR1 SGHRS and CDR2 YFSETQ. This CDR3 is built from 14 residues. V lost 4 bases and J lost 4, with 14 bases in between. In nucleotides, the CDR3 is TGCGCCAGCAGCACGGACAACCAGGTCACTGAAGCTTTCTTT. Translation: CASSTDNQVTEAFF.

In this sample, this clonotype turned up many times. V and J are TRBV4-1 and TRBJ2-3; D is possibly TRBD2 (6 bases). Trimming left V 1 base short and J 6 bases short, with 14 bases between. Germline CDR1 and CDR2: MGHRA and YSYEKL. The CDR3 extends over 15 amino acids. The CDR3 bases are TGCGCCAGCAGCCAAGTTGGGACTCCCTCCGATACGCAGTATTTT. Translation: CASSQVGTPSDTQYF.

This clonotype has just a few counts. CDR3 nucleotide sequence: TGTGCCACCAGTGACCAACAGCGGGGAGGATACAATGAGCAGTTCTTC. This encodes CATSDQQRGGYNEQFF. This chain joins TRBV24-1 and TRBJ2-1, with 7 nucleotides matching TRBD2. The germline V gene encodes CDR1 KGHDR and CDR2 SFDVKD. CDR3 size: 16 residues. Losses at the gene ends were 4 bases for V and 4 bases for J; bases not matched to a gene: 9.

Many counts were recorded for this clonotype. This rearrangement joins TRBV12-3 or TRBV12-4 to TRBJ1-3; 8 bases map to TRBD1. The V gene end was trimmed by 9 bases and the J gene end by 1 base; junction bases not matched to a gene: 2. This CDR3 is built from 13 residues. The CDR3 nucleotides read TGTGCCAGATGGACAGGGTCTGGAAACACCATATATTTT. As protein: CARWTGSGNTIYF.

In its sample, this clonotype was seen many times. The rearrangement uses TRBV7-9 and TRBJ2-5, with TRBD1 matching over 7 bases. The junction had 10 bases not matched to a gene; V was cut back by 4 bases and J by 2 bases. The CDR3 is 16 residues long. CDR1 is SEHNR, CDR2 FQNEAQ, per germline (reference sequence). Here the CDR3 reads CASSYLGRDSQETQYF. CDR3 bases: TGTGCCAGCAGCTACCTAGGCCGGGACAGTCAAGAGACCCAGTACTTC.

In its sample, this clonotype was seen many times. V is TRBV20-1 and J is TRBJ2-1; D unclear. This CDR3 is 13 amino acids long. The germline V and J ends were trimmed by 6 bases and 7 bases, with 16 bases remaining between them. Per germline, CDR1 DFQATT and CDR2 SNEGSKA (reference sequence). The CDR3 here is CSALVPPGNEQFF. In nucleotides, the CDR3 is TGCAGTGCCTTAGTTCCCCCTGGGAATGAGCAGTTCTTC.

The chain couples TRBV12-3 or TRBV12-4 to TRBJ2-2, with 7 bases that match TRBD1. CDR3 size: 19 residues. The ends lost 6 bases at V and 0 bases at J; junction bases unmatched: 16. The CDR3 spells CASSPTRGQISANTGELFF. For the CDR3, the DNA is TGTGCCAGCAGCCCTACCCGGGGACAGATCAGCGCGAACACCGGGGAGCTGTTTTTT.

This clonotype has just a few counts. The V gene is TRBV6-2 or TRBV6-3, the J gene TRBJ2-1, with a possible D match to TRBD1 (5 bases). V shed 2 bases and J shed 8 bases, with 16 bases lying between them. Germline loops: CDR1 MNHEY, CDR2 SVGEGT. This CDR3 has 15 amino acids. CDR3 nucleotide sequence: TGTGCCAGCAGTTACGCGCCTGGCAGGGTAGATGAGCAGTTCTTC. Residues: CASSYAPGRVDEQFF.

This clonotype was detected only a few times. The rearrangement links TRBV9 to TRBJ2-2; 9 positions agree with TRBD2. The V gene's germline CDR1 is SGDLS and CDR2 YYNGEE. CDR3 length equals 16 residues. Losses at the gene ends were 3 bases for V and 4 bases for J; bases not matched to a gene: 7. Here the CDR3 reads CASSGSGGTITGELFF. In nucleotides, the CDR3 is TGTGCCAGCAGCGGAAGCGGGGGGACGATCACCGGGGAGCTGTTTTTT.

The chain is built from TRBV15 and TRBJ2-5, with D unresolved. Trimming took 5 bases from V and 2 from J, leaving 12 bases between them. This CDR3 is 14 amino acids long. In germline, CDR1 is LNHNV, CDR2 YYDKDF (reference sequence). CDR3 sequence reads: CATSPMAVQETQYF. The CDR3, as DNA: TGTGCCACCAGCCCCATGGCAGTTCAAGAGACCCAGTACTTC. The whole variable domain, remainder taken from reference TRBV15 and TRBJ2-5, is DAMVIQNPRYQVTQFGKPVTLSCSQTLNHNVMYWYQQKSSQAPKLLFHYYDKDFNNEADTPDNFQSRRPNTSFCFLDIRSPGLGDTAMYLCATSPMAVQETQYFGPGTRLLVL.

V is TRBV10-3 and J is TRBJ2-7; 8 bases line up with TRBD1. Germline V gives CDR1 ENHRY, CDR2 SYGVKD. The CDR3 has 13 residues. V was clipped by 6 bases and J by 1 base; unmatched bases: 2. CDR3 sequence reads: CAISGQGSYEQYV. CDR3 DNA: TGTGCCATCAGCGGACAGGGTTCCTACGAGCAGTACGTC.